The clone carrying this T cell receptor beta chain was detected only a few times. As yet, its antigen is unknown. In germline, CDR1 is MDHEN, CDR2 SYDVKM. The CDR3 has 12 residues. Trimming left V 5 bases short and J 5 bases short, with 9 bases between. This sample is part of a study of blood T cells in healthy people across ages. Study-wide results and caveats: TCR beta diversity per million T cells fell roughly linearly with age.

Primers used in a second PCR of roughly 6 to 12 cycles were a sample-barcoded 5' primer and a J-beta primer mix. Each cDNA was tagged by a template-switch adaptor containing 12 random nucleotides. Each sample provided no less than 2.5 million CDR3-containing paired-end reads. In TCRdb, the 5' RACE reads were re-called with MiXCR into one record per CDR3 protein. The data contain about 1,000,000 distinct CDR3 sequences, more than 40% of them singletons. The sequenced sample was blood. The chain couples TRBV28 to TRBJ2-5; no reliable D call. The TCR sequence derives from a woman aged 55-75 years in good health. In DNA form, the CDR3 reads TGTGCCAGCAGTCCCGAGCTCGAGACCCAGTACTTC. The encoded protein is CASSPELETQYF.